These T cell receptor beta chains were read from a single sample in a study of OX40 agonist ivuxolimab in advanced cancers. The data were produced by immunoSEQ multiplex PCR, yet TCRdb's version contains in-frame clones alone and is incomplete. The sample lists tens of thousands of clones; 82% were seen once. The material sequenced was CD4+ or CD8+ T cells sorted from blood, taken in a trial of the OX40 agonist ivuxolimab. The source of these receptors is an adult with an advanced solid tumor such as melanoma, head and neck, liver or kidney cancer. CDR3s include the opening cysteine and the closing phenylalanine or tryptophan. A D gene is named only where the DNA matches it firmly. Only part of the rows carry a size: once, few, many, or a class if the clone is expanded.

J | V | length | size | D | DNA | CDR3
TRBJ1-1 | TRBV9 | 13 | once | TRBD1 | TGTGCCAGCAGCAGACAGGGGGTAACTGAAGCTTTCTTT | CASSRQGVTEAFF
TRBJ2-3 | TRBV5-1 | 14 | NA | TRBD2 | TGCGGGAGCGCGGCGGGAGAGAGCACAGATACGCAGTATTTT | CGSAAGESTDTQYF
TRBJ2-3 | TRBV9 | 12 | NA | NA | TGTGCCAGCAGCGTAGATACAGATACGCAGTATTTT | CASSVDTDTQYF
TRBJ1-2 | TRBV7-9 | 15 | many | NA | TGTGCCAGCAGCTCAGGCAGGGATACTAACTATGGCTACACCTTC | CASSSGRDTNYGYTF
TRBJ2-1 | TRBV5-1 | 16 | NA | NA | TGCGCCAGCAGCTTAAATGGGGTCGGGGTCGGCGATGAGCAGTTCTTC | CASSLNGVGVGDEQFF
TRBJ1-1 | TRBV5-1 | 16 | NA | NA | TGCGCCAGCAGCTTTCTCCCTCCCGGGATGAACACTGAAGCTTTCTTT | CASSFLPPGMNTEAFF
TRBJ1-5 | TRBV6-1 | 14 | NA | NA | TGTGCCAGCATTCCGCTAGGGAGACATCAGCCCCAGCATTTT | CASIPLGRHQPQHF
TRBJ2-5 | TRBV7-2 | 13 | NA | NA | TGTGCCAGCAGCGCCCAGTACCAAGAGACCCAGTACTTC | CASSAQYQETQYF
TRBJ1-3 | TRBV4-1 | 15 | NA | NA | TGCGCCAGCAGCCAAGGGCACGGGGACGGAAACACCATATATTTT | CASSQGHGDGNTIYF
TRBJ2-1 | TRBV28 | 17 | NA | TRBD2 | TGTGCCAGCAGTTTATCCCCTTGGGGGGGAGGGAACAATGAGCAGTTCTTC | CASSLSPWGGGNNEQFF
TRBJ1-1 | TRBV7-6 | 15 | NA | NA | TGTGCCAGCAGCTTAGTGGCAGGGTCGAACACTGAAGCTTTCTTT | CASSLVAGSNTEAFF
TRBJ2-1 | TRBV2 | 13 | NA | NA | TGTGCCAGCAGCGTCGGACAGTACAATGAGCAGTTCTTC | CASSVGQYNEQFF
TRBJ2-1 | TRBV7-2 | 14 | NA | NA | TGTGCCAGCAGCTTAGTTAGGGACGTGAATGAGCAGTTCTTC | CASSLVRDVNEQFF
TRBJ1-2 | TRBV5-1 | 13 | NA | NA | TGCGCCAGCAGCTTGGACAGCAACTATGGCTACACCTTC | CASSLDSNYGYTF
TRBJ2-5 | TRBV18 | 15 | NA | NA | TGTGCCAGCTCACCACCGATGGGAGAGGAGGAGACCCAGTACTTC | CASSPPMGEEETQYF
TRBJ2-7 | TRBV10-3 | 17 | NA | TRBD2 | TGTGCCATCAGTGAGCCCCGGGGGGCGGGAGGGATATACGAGCAGTACTTC | CAISEPRGAGGIYEQYF
TRBJ1-2 | TRBV4-1 | 16 | NA | NA | TGCGCCAGCAGCCAAGAAAGGCGGGCCATGCGTGATGGCTACACCTTC | CASSQERRAMRDGYTF
TRBJ2-7 | TRBV7-2 | 15 | NA | TRBD2 | TGTGCCAGCAGCTCGTTAGCGGGACTCGTATCCGAGCAGTACTTC | CASSSLAGLVSEQYF
TRBJ1-5 | TRBV6-1 | 11 | NA | NA | TGTGCCAGCAAGAGCGCCAGGGATTTGGATTTT | CASKSARDLDF
TRBJ2-1 | TRBV2 | 14 | NA | TRBD2 | TGTGCCAGCAGTGAGGGACTAGCGGGAGGTGGTAGGTTCTTC | CASSEGLAGGGRFF
TRBJ2-5 | TRBV28 | 17 | NA | TRBD2 | TGTGCCAGCACAACAGCTCGTAGCGGGAGGTTCGGGGAGACCCAGTACTTC | CASTTARSGRFGETQYF
TRBJ2-2 | TRBV4-1 | 14 | NA | NA | TGCGCCAGCAGTTTAGGAGGGAACACCGGGGAGCTGTTTTTT | CASSLGGNTGELFF
TRBJ1-4 | TRBV19 | 15 | NA | NA | TGTGCCAGTAAACGTCAGACCGCAACTAATGAAAAACTGTTTTTT | CASKRQTATNEKLFF
TRBJ2-5 | TRBV15 | 13 | NA | NA | TGTGCCACCAGCAGAGGCCTACAAGAGACCCAGTACTTC | CATSRGLQETQYF
TRBJ1-1 | TRBV18 | 16 | NA | NA | TGTGCCAGCTCACCGGGAGTGGGGGCAAGGGACACTGAAGCTTTCTTT | CASSPGVGARDTEAFF
TRBJ1-1 | TRBV6-5 | 14 | NA | NA | TGTGCCAGCAACCCCCAAACCCGGGGGACTGAAGCTTTCTTT | CASNPQTRGTEAFF
TRBJ2-3 | TRBV11-2 | 12 | NA | NA | TGTGCCAGCAGCTTGGCGGGGGATACGCAGTATTTT | CASSLAGDTQYF
TRBJ1-6 | TRBV27 | 14 | NA | TRBD1 | TGTGCCAGCAGTAAGACAGGGATGGGAGCACCCCTCCACTTT | CASSKTGMGAPLHF
TRBJ2-2 | TRBV6-1 | 13 | NA | NA | TGTGCCAGCAGTGCAGGGGGGACCGGGGAGCTGTTTTTT | CASSAGGTGELFF
TRBJ2-7 | TRBV19 | 15 | NA | TRBD2 | TGTGCCAGTAGTATAGCGGCGGGAGGACTACGAGGGCAGTACTTC | CASSIAAGGLRGQYF
TRBJ1-5 | TRBV6-6 | 15 | NA | NA | TGTGCGGCGGGGAAGGCGCCTTATAGCAATCAGCCCCAGCATTTT | CAAGKAPYSNQPQHF
TRBJ1-5 | TRBV7-2 | 16 | NA | TRBD1 | TGTGCCAGCAGCTCCGGGCACAGGGGGCTATTGGAGCCCCAGCATTTT | CASSSGHRGLLEPQHF
TRBJ2-7 | TRBV27 | 14 | few | TRBD1 | TGTGCCAGCAGTCCCCGGCGACAGGGGTACGAGCAGTACTTC | CASSPRRQGYEQYF
TRBJ2-7 | TRBV28 | 14 | NA | NA | TGTGCCAGCTGGAGTGGTGGAAACTCCTACGAGCAGTACTTC | CASWSGGNSYEQYF
TRBJ1-2 | TRBV19 | 12 | few | NA | TGTGCCACTCCTGGGGTGGACTATGGCTACACCTTC | CATPGVDYGYTF
TRBJ1-3 | TRBV18 | 12 | once | NA | TGTGCCAGCTCACCGGGTCCCAACACCATATATTTT | CASSPGPNTIYF
TRBJ2-7 | TRBV5-1 | 15 | NA | TRBD1 | TGCGCCAGCAGCTGGGCAGGACAGGGCGCCTACGAGCAGTACTTC | CASSWAGQGAYEQYF
TRBJ2-1 | TRBV11-2 | 13 | NA | NA | TGTGCCAGCAGCTCTCCACAAGCCGGCCAACAGTTCTTC | CASSSPQAGQQFF
TRBJ1-2 | TRBV7-9 | 17 | NA | NA | TGTGCCAGCAGCCCCCGATCCTTTAAACAGGGACTGGGCGGCTACACCTTC | CASSPRSFKQGLGGYTF
TRBJ2-7 | TRBV5-1 | 15 | NA | NA | TGCGCCAGCAGCACTGGTTCAGGGGCCTCCTCCAAGCAGTACTTC | CASSTGSGASSKQYF
TRBJ1-1 | TRBV4-3 | 14 | NA | NA | TGCGCCAGCAGCCAAGTAATCAAGTCCCCGTGGGCTTTCTTT | CASSQVIKSPWAFF
TRBJ2-2 | TRBV10-3 | 17 | NA | TRBD2 | TGTGCCACGTACACCGGGACTAGCGGGAGGGCCGCCGGGGAGCTGTTTTTT | CATYTGTSGRAAGELFF
TRBJ2-7 | TRBV27 | 15 | NA | TRBD1 | TGTGCCAGCAGACCACCGGGACAGGGCGCCTACGAGCAGTACTTC | CASRPPGQGAYEQYF
TRBJ1-1 | TRBV28 | 11 | few | TRBD1 | TGTGCCTCGACAGGGCGGACTGAAGCTTTCTTT | CASTGRTEAFF
TRBJ1-2 | TRBV27 | 14 | NA | NA | TGTGCCAGCAGTTTGAAAGGGGGTAACTATGGCTACACCTTC | CASSLKGGNYGYTF
TRBJ2-3 | TRBV5-4 | 13 | NA | NA | TGTGCCAGCAGCTCAATCCCCACAGATACGCAGTATTTT | CASSSIPTDTQYF
TRBJ2-6 | TRBV5-1 | 17 | NA | TRBD1 | TGCGCCAGCAGCTTGGCCCCAGGGGGCTCTGGGGCCAACGTCCTGACTTTC | CASSLAPGGSGANVLTF
TRBJ2-7 | TRBV15 | 16 | once | TRBD2 | TGTGCCACCAGCAGAGATCGGTCTAGCGGAGCCTACGAGCAGTACTTC | CATSRDRSSGAYEQYF
TRBJ2-7 | TRBV2 | 13 | NA | NA | TGTGCCAGCAGAGGACGGGGTGCCTACGAGCAGTACTTC | CASRGRGAYEQYF
TRBJ2-7 | TRBV6-5 | 15 | NA | TRBD2 | TGTGCCAGCAGTTTGCTAGCGGGAGGATCCTACGAGCAGTACTTC | CASSLLAGGSYEQYF
TRBJ2-1 | TRBV4-2 | 15 | NA | TRBD2 | TGTGCCAGCAGCCCGAGCGGGGCCAGGCGGAATGAGCAGTTCTTC | CASSPSGARRNEQFF
TRBJ2-7 | TRBV6-5 | 13 | NA | NA | TGTGCCGCGCAGGGTCCGTCTTCCTACGAGCAGTACTTC | CAAQGPSSYEQYF
TRBJ2-3 | TRBV7-9 | 14 | NA | NA | TGTGCCAGCAGCTTGACTGATCACACAGATACGCAGTATTTT | CASSLTDHTDTQYF
TRBJ2-7 | TRBV18 | 14 | NA | NA | TGTGCCACCAAAAGTGGTGGTTCTTTGTACGAGCAGTACTTC | CATKSGGSLYEQYF
TRBJ1-2 | TRBV7-2 | 14 | NA | NA | TGTGCCAGCAGCTCCGGCAGGGGATACTATGGCTACACCTTC | CASSSGRGYYGYTF